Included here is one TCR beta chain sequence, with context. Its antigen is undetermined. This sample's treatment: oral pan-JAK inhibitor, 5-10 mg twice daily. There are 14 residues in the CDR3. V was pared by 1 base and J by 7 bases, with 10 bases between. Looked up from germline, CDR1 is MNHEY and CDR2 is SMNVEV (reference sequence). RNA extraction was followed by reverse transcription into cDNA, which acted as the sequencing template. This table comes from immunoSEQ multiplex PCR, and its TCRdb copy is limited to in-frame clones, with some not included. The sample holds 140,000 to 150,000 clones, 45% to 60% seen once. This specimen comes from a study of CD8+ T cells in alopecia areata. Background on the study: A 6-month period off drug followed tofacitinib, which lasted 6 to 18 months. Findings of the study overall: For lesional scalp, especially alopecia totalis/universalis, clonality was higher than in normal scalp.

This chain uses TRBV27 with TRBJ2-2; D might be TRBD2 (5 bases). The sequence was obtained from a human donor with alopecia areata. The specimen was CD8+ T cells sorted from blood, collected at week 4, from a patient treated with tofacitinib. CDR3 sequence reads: CASSLLARVGELFF. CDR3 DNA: TGTGCCAGCAGTTTATTAGCGAGGGTCGGGGAGCTGTTTTTT.